This T cell receptor beta chain was retrieved from a study of shared clonotypes between healthy human individuals. TCRdb keeps only in-frame clones here, not all; method: immunoSEQ multiplex PCR. The sample includes roughly 1 million clones, about 80% of them seen just once. The germline V gene encodes CDR1 SGHTA and CDR2 FQGTGA. The CDR3 length is 14 residues. The germline V and J ends were trimmed by 5 bases and 7 bases, with 15 bases remaining between them. What was sequenced was memory CD4+ T cells from PBMCs. Subset here: CD45RA-negative fraction. The chain is built from TRBV7-3 and TRBJ2-1; D is ambiguous. The TCR sequence derives from a man aged 18 to 30 in good health. Some clones in this sample may be carry-over from other donors' samples. The CDR3 reads CASSPSVLHNEQFF. For the CDR3, the DNA is TGTGCCAGCAGCCCTTCGGTCCTCCATAATGAGCAGTTCTTC.